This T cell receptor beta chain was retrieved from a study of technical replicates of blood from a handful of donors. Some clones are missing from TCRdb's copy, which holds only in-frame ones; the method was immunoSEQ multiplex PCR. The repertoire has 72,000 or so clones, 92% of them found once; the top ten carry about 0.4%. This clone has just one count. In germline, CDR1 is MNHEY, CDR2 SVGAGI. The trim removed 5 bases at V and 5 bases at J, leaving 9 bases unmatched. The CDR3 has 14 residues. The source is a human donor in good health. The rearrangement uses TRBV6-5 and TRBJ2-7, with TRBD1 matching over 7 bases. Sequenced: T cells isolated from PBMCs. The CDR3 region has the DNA TGTGCCAGCAGTAGACAGGGACAGCTAGACGAGCAGTACTTC. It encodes CASSRQGQLDEQYF.